The sequence of this TCR beta chain was determined in a study of cytomegalovirus exposure and HLA in healthy donors (dated by TCRdb to about 2017). About the full investigation: According to a later analysis, the 120 or so validation repertoires were produced on the same platform as the approximately 620 repertoires of the first cohort. The study aimed to test whether signatures of past pathogen exposure could be identified by cataloging public T cell receptors. A separate validation cohort of approximately 130 different subjects was used in addition to the roughly 700-subject first cohort. The study combined high-throughput TCR immunosequencing, statistical association of individual TCRs with disease status, and machine learning to predict cytomegalovirus infection status.

What the study reported, not specific to this receptor: All 120 or so repertoires were used to score co-occurrence in the validation cohort in a later analysis, because that analysis had no HLA typing for the cohort. In vitro tests confirmed that a few of the cytomegalovirus-associated TCR beta chains recognize cytomegalovirus antigens. A later analysis found that TCRs clustered in the first cohort also tended to co-occur in the roughly 120 validation repertoires, with roughly 95% of cluster scores above 0. In the study, around 150 TCR beta chains were listed as associated with cytomegalovirus. It was suggested by the authors that the approach could potentially be generalized to other disease states and immunological phenotypes. In both the original and validation cohorts, the classifier was reported to diagnose cytomegalovirus status with high specificity and sensitivity. While some public TCRs were present in many individuals, most TCR sequences turned up only very rarely across donors.

In regard to this clone: The target of this receptor is not known. The record has no base qualities; no much larger clone is one base away.

Library prep was done by the immunoSEQ multiplex PCR assay. On the authors' methods: To diagnose cytomegalovirus status from the catalog of TCR beta chain sequences, a statistical classification framework was built. This immuneACCESS table, as held by TCRdb, lists in-frame sequences with V and J called but not all clones. Of the missing ones, under half trace to an unresolved V gene in checked studies; the others have no known cause. V and J calls plus clone size are reproduced from that table; the DNA served to infer D and trimming. The sample data list under 300,000 clones, and approximately 84% of these were observed just once. The ten largest account for 1.2% of the sample. Germline trimming amounts to 0 bases on V and 3 bases on J, with 4 as the count of junction bases outside the gene matches. The CDR3 covers 16 residues, taking in both the cysteine and the phenylalanine. The read is trimmed to its CDR3 DNA, 48 bases read in frame from base 1. CDR1 and CDR2 are drawn from the germline V gene: SGHRS, YFSETQ.

The donors belonged to the validation cohort of 120 subjects, which was separate from the 666-subject first cohort. This receptor chain uses TRBV5-1 and TRBJ2-1; 9 bases in the middle match TRBD2. Sequenced sample: PBMCs. The TCR was taken from a woman aged 25 to 39 in good health and CMV-seropositive. The sequenced DNA: TGCGCCAGCAGCTTGGGGACTAGCGCTCACTACAATGAGCAGTTCTTC. It translates as CASSLGTSAHYNEQFF.